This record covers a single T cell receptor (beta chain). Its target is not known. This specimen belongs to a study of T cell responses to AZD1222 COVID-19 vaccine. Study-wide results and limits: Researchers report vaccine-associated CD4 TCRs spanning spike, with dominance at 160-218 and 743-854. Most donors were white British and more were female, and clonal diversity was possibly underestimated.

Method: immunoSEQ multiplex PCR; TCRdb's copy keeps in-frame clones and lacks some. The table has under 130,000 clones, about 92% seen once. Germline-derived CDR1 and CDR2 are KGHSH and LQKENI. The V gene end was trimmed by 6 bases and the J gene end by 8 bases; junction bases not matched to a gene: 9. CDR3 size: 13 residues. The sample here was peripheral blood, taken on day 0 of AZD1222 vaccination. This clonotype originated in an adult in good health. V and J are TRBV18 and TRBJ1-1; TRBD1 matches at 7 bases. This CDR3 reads CASSQDREKEAFF. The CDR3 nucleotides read TGTGCCAGCTCCCAAGACAGGGAGAAAGAAGCTTTCTTT.